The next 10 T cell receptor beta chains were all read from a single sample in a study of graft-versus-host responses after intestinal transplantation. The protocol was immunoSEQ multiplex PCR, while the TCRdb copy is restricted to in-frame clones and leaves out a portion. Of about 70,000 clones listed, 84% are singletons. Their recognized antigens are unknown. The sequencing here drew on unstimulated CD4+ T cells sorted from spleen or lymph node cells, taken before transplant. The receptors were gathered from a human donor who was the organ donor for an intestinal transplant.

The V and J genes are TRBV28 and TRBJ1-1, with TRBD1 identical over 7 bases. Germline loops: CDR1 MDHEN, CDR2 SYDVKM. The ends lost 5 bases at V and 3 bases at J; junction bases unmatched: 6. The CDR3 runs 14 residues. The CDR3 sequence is CASSRRQGYTEAFF. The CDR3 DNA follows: TGTGCCAGCAGTCGCCGACAGGGTTACACTGAAGCTTTCTTT.

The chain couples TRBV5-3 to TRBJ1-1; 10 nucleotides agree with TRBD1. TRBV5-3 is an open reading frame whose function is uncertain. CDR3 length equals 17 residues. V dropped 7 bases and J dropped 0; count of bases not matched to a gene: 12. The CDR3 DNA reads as TGTGCCAGAGTTGACAGGGGGCGCCTCCCCATGAACACTGAAGCTTTCTTT. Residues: CARVDRGRLPMNTEAFF.

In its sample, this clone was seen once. Here the CDR3 DNA reads TGTGCCAGCAGCCCTTCCGGAGTCCAAGAGACCCAGTACTTC. Residues: CASSPSGVQETQYF. J is TRBJ2-5 and V is TRBV7-9; D gene ambiguous. The length of the CDR3 is 14 residues. Germline CDR1 is SEHNR and CDR2 is FQNEAQ (reference sequence). V was pared by 5 bases and J by 1 base, with 11 bases between.

The CDR3 reads CASSRPGTNYGYTF. CDR3 in DNA: TGTGCCAGTAGTAGGCCGGGAACCAACTATGGCTACACCTTC. This rearrangement joins TRBV19 to TRBJ1-2; no firm D call. V lost 4 bases, J lost 2 bases, and 11 bases lay in between. The CDR3 sequence is 14 residues long. Germline V CDR1 and CDR2: LNHDA, SQIVND (reference sequence).

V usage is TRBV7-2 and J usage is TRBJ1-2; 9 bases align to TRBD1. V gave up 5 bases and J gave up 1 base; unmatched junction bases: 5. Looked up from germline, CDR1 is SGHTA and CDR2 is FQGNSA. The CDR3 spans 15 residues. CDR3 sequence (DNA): TGTGCCAGCAGCCCGGGACAGGGATATAACTATGGCTACACCTTC. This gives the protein CASSPGQGYNYGYTF.

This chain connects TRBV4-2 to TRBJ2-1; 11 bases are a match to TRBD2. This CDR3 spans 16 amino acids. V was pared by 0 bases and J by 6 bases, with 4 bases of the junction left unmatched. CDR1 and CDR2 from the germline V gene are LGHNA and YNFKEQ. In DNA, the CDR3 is TGTGCCAGCAGCCAAGATGCGCTAGCGGGGGGCAATGAGCAGTTCTTC. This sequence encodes CASSQDALAGGNEQFF.

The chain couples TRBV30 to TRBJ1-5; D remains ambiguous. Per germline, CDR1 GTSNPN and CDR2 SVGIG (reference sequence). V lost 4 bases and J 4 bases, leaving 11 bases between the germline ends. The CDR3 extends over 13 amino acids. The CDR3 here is CAWNPKLNQPQHF. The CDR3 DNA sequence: TGTGCCTGGAATCCTAAGCTAAATCAGCCCCAGCATTTT. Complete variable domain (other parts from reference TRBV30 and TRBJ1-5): SQTIHQWPATLVQPVGSPLSLECTVEGTSNPNLYWYRQAAGRGLQLLFYSVGIGQISSEVPQNLSASRPQDRQFILSSKKLLLSDSGFYLCAWNPKLNQPQHFGDGTRLSIL.

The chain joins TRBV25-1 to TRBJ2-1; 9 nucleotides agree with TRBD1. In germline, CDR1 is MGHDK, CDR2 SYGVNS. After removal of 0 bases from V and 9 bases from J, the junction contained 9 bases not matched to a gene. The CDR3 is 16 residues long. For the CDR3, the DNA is TGTGCCAGCAGTGAATATGGGACAGGGCTCGGTGGTGAGCAGTTCTTC. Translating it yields CASSEYGTGLGGEQFF.

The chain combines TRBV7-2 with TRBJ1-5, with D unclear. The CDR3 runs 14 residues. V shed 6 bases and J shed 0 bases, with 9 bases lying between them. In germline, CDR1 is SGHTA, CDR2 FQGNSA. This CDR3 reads CASSRETSNQPQHF. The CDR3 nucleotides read TGTGCCAGCAGTCGGGAAACTAGCAATCAGCCCCAGCATTTT.

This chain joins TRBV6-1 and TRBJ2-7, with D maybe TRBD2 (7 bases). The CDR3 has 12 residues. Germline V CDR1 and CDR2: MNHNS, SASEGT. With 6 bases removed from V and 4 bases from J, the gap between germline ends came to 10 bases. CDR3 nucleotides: TGTGCCAGCAGAGGGGGGGCTTACGAGCAGTACGTC. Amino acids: CASRGGAYEQYV.